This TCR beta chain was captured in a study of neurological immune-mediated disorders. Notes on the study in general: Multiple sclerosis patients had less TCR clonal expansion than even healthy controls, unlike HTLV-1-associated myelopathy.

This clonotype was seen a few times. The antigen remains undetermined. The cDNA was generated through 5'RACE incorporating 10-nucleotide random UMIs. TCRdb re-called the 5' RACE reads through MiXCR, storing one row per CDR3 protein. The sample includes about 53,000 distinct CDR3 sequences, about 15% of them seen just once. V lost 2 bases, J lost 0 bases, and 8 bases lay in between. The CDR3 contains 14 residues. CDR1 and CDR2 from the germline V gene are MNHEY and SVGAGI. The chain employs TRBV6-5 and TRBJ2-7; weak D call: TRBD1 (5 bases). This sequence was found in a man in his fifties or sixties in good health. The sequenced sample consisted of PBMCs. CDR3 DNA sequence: TGTGCCAGCAGTTACACAGACAGCTCCTACGAGCAGTACTTC. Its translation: CASSYTDSSYEQYF.